The 23 T cell receptor beta chains below come from one sample, sequenced in a study of graft-versus-host responses after intestinal transplantation. The table came from immunoSEQ multiplex PCR; TCRdb's copy has only in-frame clones and leaves some out. Of fewer than 110,000 clones in the sample, approximately 93% were seen once. For these TCRs, the target antigens are not known. The material was unstimulated CD8+ T cells sorted from spleen or lymph node cells, obtained before intestinal transplant. These receptors all come from a human donor who received an intestinal transplant.

Concerning this clone: The junction does not match germline at one end; this may be a read error. The chain is built from TRBV6-1 and TRBJ2-1; D not certain. Germline lookup yields CDR1 MNHNS and CDR2 SASEGT. The CDR3 spans 15 residues. CDR3 DNA: TGTGCCAGCAGTGAAGCAAGCTTGTCGAATAGCCCGGATATCTTC. Translated: CASSEASLSNSPDIF.

Details on this clone: Other DNA variants within this sample encode the same CDR3. The V call is TRBV7-9, the J call TRBJ1-1; D ambiguous. Germline assignment: CDR1 SEHNR and CDR2 FQNEAQ (reference sequence). The CDR3 runs to 14 residues. The V and J ends lost 1 base and 1 base respectively, with 7 bases between them. The CDR3 here is CASSLVRGNTEAFF. The DNA of the CDR3 is TGTGCCAGCAGCTTAGTCAGAGGGAACACTGAAGCTTTCTTT.

This chain uses TRBV6-1 with TRBJ1-2, with a possible D match to TRBD1 (6 bases). Germline values: CDR1 MNHNS, CDR2 SASEGT. Trimming shortened V by 7 bases and J by 2 bases, and 14 bases separated the two germline ends. This CDR3 comprises 14 residues. The CDR3 loop is CASTPSTGNYGYTF. CDR3 coding DNA: TGTGCCAGCACCCCATCCACAGGGAACTATGGCTACACCTTC.

This rearrangement joins TRBV14 to TRBJ1-6; a weak D match, TRBD1 (6 bases). Germline assignment: CDR1 SGHDN and CDR2 FVKESK. V lost 4 bases, J lost 0 bases, and 10 bases lay in between. CDR3 length: 16 residues. The CDR3 coding sequence is TGTGCCAGCAGCCCACAGGGTGGCTCCTATAATTCACCCCTCCACTTT. Its protein product is CASSPQGGSYNSPLHF.

The chain links TRBV6-1 to TRBJ2-7; a possible D gene is TRBD2 (6 bases). With 4 bases removed from V and 3 bases from J, the gap between germline ends came to 13 bases. The CDR3 runs 14 residues. Germline-derived CDR1 and CDR2 are MNHNS and SASEGT. CDR3 DNA sequence: TGTGCCAGCAGTGCCCGGGACGGGGGCTACGAGCAGTACTTC. Its translation is CASSARDGGYEQYF.

The chain couples TRBV7-7 to TRBJ2-1, with TRBD2 identical over 8 bases. V dropped 4 bases and J dropped 7; count of bases not matched to a gene: 6. The germline gives CDR1 SSHAT, CDR2 FNYEAQ (reference sequence). The CDR3 runs to 14 residues. The chain's CDR3 is CASSSFGGANEQFF. CDR3 sequence (DNA): TGTGCCAGCAGCTCCTTCGGGGGGGCGAATGAGCAGTTCTTC.

V gene TRBV7-6 combines with J gene TRBJ1-6; 8 bases line up with TRBD1. Losses at the gene ends were 5 bases for V and 4 bases for J; bases not matched to a gene: 4. Germline CDR1 and CDR2: SGHVS and FNYEAQ. This CDR3 contains 15 residues. CDR3 in DNA: TGTGCCAGCAGCCAGGACAGGGCTTATAATTCACCCCTCCACTTT. Encoded protein: CASSQDRAYNSPLHF.

This chain links TRBV9 with TRBJ2-2; TRBD2 might be the D (7 bases). V was trimmed by 6 bases and J by 7 bases, leaving 19 bases between them. The CDR3 loop spans 15 amino acids. The germline gives CDR1 SGDLS, CDR2 YYNGEE. DNA of the CDR3: TGTGCCAGCACCGGGGGGCCCACTCCGGTCGGGGAGCTGTTTTTT. This codes for CASTGGPTPVGELFF.

With regard to this clone: A much larger clone lies one base from this, so it may be a read error. This CDR3 is also generated by other DNA sequences in the sample. V gene TRBV29-1 combines with J gene TRBJ1-1; weak D call: TRBD1 (6 bases). The CDR3 totals 13 residues. Germline V lookup: CDR1 SQVTM, CDR2 ANQGSEA. In nucleotides, the CDR3 is TGCAGCGGATGGGGACAACTGAACACCGAAGCTTTCTTT. Amino acid sequence: CSGWGQLNTEAFF.

The V gene is TRBV30, the J gene TRBJ2-7, with TRBD1 identical over 8 bases. This CDR3 contains 17 residues. Germline CDR1 is GTSNPN and CDR2 is SVGIG (reference sequence). J gave up 3 bases and V 2 bases, and 15 bases lay outside the gene matches. The CDR3 sequence: CAWSFGTGRINFYEQYF. The CDR3 DNA follows: TGTGCCTGGAGTTTTGGGACAGGCCGCATAAATTTCTACGAGCAGTACTTC.

V is TRBV5-4 and J is TRBJ2-3; D assignment may be TRBD1 or TRBD2 (6 bases each). CDR1 is SGHNT and CDR2 is YYREEE in the germline V gene (reference sequence). The CDR3 length is 15 residues. V dropped 1 base and J dropped 5 bases, with 14 bases sitting between them. In DNA, the CDR3 is TGTGCCAGCAGCTTGTACTGGGGGGCCAGAGATACGCAGTATTTT. This sequence encodes CASSLYWGARDTQYF. Using reference TRBV5-4 and TRBJ2-3 for the parts outside the CDR3, the full variable domain is ETGVTQSPTHLIKTRGQQVTLRCSSQSGHNTVSWYQQALGQGPQFIFQYYREEENGRGNFPPRFSGLQFPNYSSELNVNALELDDSALYLCASSLYWGARDTQYFGPGTRLTVL.

The chain is built from TRBV7-2 and TRBJ2-1; D not resolved. The V end lost 5 bases, the J end lost 5 bases, and 10 bases lay between the germline ends. The CDR3 has 13 amino acids. The V gene's germline CDR1 is SGHTA and CDR2 FQGNSA. The CDR3 DNA follows: TGTGCCAGCAGCCACGGACCTAACAATGAGCAGTTCTTC. Translated, it gives CASSHGPNNEQFF.

The rearrangement uses TRBV5-6 and TRBJ2-7; 7 nucleotides line up with TRBD2. Germline lookup yields CDR1 SGHDT and CDR2 YYEEEE. The V segment lost 4 bases and the J segment 4 bases; nucleotides outside the gene matches: 2. The CDR3 spans 12 residues. The CDR3 region has the DNA TGTGCCAGCAGCACCGGGGGGTACGAGCAGTACTTC. It specifies CASSTGGYEQYF. The whole variable domain, filled in from reference TRBV5-6 and TRBJ2-7, reads DAGVTQSPTHLIKTRGQQVTLRCSPKSGHDTVSWYQQALGQGPQFIFQYYEEEERQRGNFPDRFSGHQFPNYSSELNVNALLLGDSALYLCASSTGGYEQYFGPGTRLTVT.

The rearrangement uses TRBV4-1 and TRBJ2-1, with D perhaps matching TRBD2 (6 bases). Germline lookup yields CDR1 MGHRA and CDR2 YSYEKL. V lost 0 bases and J 7 bases, leaving 25 bases between the germline ends. This CDR3 region has 19 residues. CDR3 bases: TGCGCCAGCAGCCAAGATATGAGTGCGGTAGCGGTGATGGTAAATGAGCAGTTCTTC. This encodes CASSQDMSAVAVMVNEQFF.

The chain joins TRBV7-9 to TRBJ1-2, with TRBD1 matching over 7 bases. The CDR3 extends over 14 amino acids. V dropped 7 bases and J dropped 2; count of bases not matched to a gene: 7. Germline V gene data show CDR1 as SEHNR and CDR2 as FQNEAQ (reference sequence). The CDR3 sequence: CASTPPTGNYGYTF. The CDR3 DNA follows: TGTGCCAGCACCCCCCCGACAGGGAACTATGGCTACACCTTC.

The chain recombines TRBV6-6 with TRBJ2-1; D is unclear. CDR3 length: 13 amino acids. Germline loops: CDR1 MNHNY, CDR2 SVGAGI (reference sequence). The V gene lost 0 bases and the J gene lost 6 bases, with 6 bases spanning the gap. The CDR3, as DNA: TGTGCCAGCAGTTACTCGGTAGGCAATGAGCAGTTCTTC. Translation gives CASSYSVGNEQFF.

Notes on this clone: Other DNA sequences from this sample encode an identical CDR3 as well. The rearrangement links TRBV7-2 to TRBJ2-1; D gene unclear. CDR3 size: 12 residues. The germline CDR1 and CDR2 sequences are SGHTA and FQGNSA. V dropped 1 base and J dropped 9 bases, with 7 bases sitting between them. CDR3 DNA sequence: TGTGCCAGCAGCTTAGGACTCGTTGAGCAGTTCTTC. It codes for CASSLGLVEQFF.

The chain links TRBV19 to TRBJ2-7; perhaps TRBD2 as D (7 bases). The V gene's germline CDR1 is LNHDA and CDR2 SQIVND (reference sequence). Deletions cut 5 bases from V and 4 bases from J, with 15 bases between. The CDR3 runs to 14 residues. CDR3: CASSDLQGGYEQYF. In DNA form, the CDR3 reads TGTGCCAGTAGTGACCTACAGGGAGGGTACGAGCAGTACTTC.

This clone was recorded only once. The gene calls are TRBV12-5 and TRBJ2-1; D gene uncertain. The germline CDR1 and CDR2 sequences are LGHNT and FRNRAP. The CDR3 is 14 residues long. Trimming took off 3 bases at V and 8 bases at J, with 14 bases between the two ends. This chain's CDR3 is CASGLWVRPDEQFF. CDR3 nucleotides: TGTGCTAGTGGTTTATGGGTACGCCCAGATGAGCAGTTCTTC.

To note about this clone: Other nucleotide sequences from this sample produce the same CDR3. CDR3 DNA: TGTGCCAGCAGCCTTACCTACGAGCAGTACTTC. Encoded protein: CASSLTYEQYF. The rearrangement joins TRBV11-2 to TRBJ2-7, with D unclear. CDR1 is SGHAT and CDR2 is FQNNGV in the germline V gene. The CDR3 consists of 11 residues. The V end was cut by 5 bases, the J end by 2 bases, with 4 bases between.

This clone was recorded once. The chain joins TRBV9 to TRBJ2-5; D remains ambiguous. The tail of the sequence fits TRBJ2-7 better, so the J call may be wrong. This CDR3 has 15 amino acids. CDR1 is SGDLS, CDR2 YYNGEE, per germline. The CDR3 spells CASSGVGHPSYEQYF. The CDR3 region has the DNA TGTGCCAGCAGCGGGGTAGGGCATCCCTCCTACGAGCAGTACTTC.

The J gene is TRBJ1-6, the V gene TRBV5-6, with 7 bases identical to TRBD1. This CDR3 spans 16 amino acids. V gave up 4 bases and J gave up 4 bases; unmatched junction bases: 8. The germline CDR1 and CDR2 sequences are SGHDT and YYEEEE. CDR3 sequence: CASSGLRDSYNSPLHF. The CDR3 DNA sequence: TGTGCCAGCAGCGGGTTGCGGGACAGTTATAATTCACCCCTCCACTTT.

The V and J genes are TRBV6-5 and TRBJ2-7, with TRBD2 as a possible D gene (6 bases). The better agreement between TRBJ2-5 and the DNA end casts doubt on the J call. The CDR3 runs 13 residues. The V gene's germline CDR1 is MNHEY and CDR2 SVGAGI. The CDR3, as DNA: TGTGCCAGCAGTTCTGGTGGGGGGGAGACCCAGTACTTC. Protein: CASSSGGGETQYF.